The 32 T cell receptor beta chains below come from one sample, sequenced in a study of beta chain features in type 1 diabetes. cDNA synthesis used the whole RNA isolate, giving expressed TCRB sequences. The protocol was immunoSEQ multiplex PCR, while the TCRdb copy is restricted to in-frame clones and leaves out a portion. In the table there are about 350,000 clones, roughly a fifth of which are singletons. Input material: naive CD4+ T cells from blood. All receptors come from a woman younger than 30 in good health.

The rearrangement joins TRBV11-1 to TRBJ1-1; D unresolved. Trimming took off 0 bases at V and 1 base at J, with 3 bases between the two ends. The CDR3 spans 13 residues. The V gene's germline CDR1 is SGHAT and CDR2 FQDESV (reference sequence). CDR3: CASSLAGNTEAFF. In DNA, the CDR3 is TGTGCCAGCAGCTTAGCCGGGAACACTGAAGCTTTCTTT.

This clone has a handful of counts. V gene TRBV30 combines with J gene TRBJ2-5; 7 bases match TRBD2. The trim removed 1 base at V and 2 bases at J, leaving 7 bases unmatched. The CDR3 totals 15 residues. In germline, CDR1 is GTSNPN, CDR2 SVGIG (reference sequence). The CDR3 sequence is CAWSAAGLVQETQYF. The CDR3, as DNA: TGTGCCTGGAGTGCCGCCGGACTAGTTCAAGAGACCCAGTACTTC.

In its sample, this clone was seen a few times. Within the sample, other DNA sequences also encode this same CDR3. The CDR3, as DNA: TGCGCCAGCAGTCTCGGACAGGGACTCTTCCCTGGGGCCAACGTCCTGACTTTC. Amino acids: CASSLGQGLFPGANVLTF. The chain has TRBV23-1 and TRBJ2-6, with 8 bases matching TRBD1. TRBV23-1 carries the ORF label, with uncertain function. The V segment lost 4 bases and the J segment 2 bases; nucleotides outside the gene matches: 10. This CDR3 has 18 amino acids.

The J gene is TRBJ1-1, the V gene TRBV7-9, with no clear D. CDR3 length: 14 residues. Germline CDR1 and CDR2: SEHNR and FQNEAQ (reference sequence). V gave up 5 bases and J gave up 7 bases, with 17 bases separating them. DNA of the CDR3: TGTGCCAGCAGCCCTCGGGAGGGAAGGCGTGAAGCTTTCTTT. Its protein is CASSPREGRREAFF.

This rearrangement joins TRBV2 to TRBJ2-1; perhaps TRBD1 as D (6 bases). Trimming stripped 6 bases from V and 1 base from J, with 16 bases between. The CDR3 covers 16 residues. The germline V gene encodes CDR1 SNHLY and CDR2 FYNNEI. The CDR3 coding sequence is TGTGCCAGCAGCCCCGCAGGGGCCGCGTCCTACAATGAGCAGTTCTTC. Translating it yields CASSPAGAASYNEQFF.

This clone was counted a few times. The chain employs TRBV5-4 and TRBJ2-3; D remains ambiguous. The CDR3 contains 16 residues. V dropped 0 bases and J dropped 3 bases, with 14 bases sitting between them. CDR1 is SGHNT and CDR2 is YYREEE in the germline V gene (reference sequence). The CDR3 protein is CASSLDSTWVTDTQYF. The CDR3 nucleotides are TGTGCCAGCAGCTTGGACAGCACTTGGGTGACAGATACGCAGTATTTT.

V is TRBV30 and J is TRBJ1-2; possibly TRBD1 for D (6 bases). V was cut by 3 bases and J by 8 bases, with 16 bases left in between. CDR3 length equals 13 residues. The germline CDR1 and CDR2 sequences are GTSNPN and SVGIG (reference sequence). CDR3 DNA sequence: TGTGCCTGGAGGGGCAGGGGCGGTGACGGCTACACCTTC. It is translated as CAWRGRGGDGYTF.

CDR3 DNA: TGCGCCAGCAGCTTGTTAAGCAGGAGGATTGAAGCTTTCTTT. As protein: CASSLLSRRIEAFF. V and J are TRBV5-1 and TRBJ1-1; D not resolved. This CDR3 has 14 residues. CDR1 is SGHRS, CDR2 YFSETQ, per germline. Trimming stripped 1 base from V and 7 bases from J, with 14 bases between. Using reference TRBV5-1 and TRBJ1-1 for the parts outside the CDR3, the full variable domain is KAGVTQTPRYLIKTRGQQVTLSCSPISGHRSVSWYQQTPGQGLQFLFEYFSETQRNKGNFPGRFSGRQFSNSRSEMNVSTLELGDSALYLCASSLLSRRIEAFFGQGTRLTVV.

V is TRBV27 and J is TRBJ1-2, with D possibly being TRBD1 (6 bases). Trimming stripped 8 bases from V and 4 bases from J, with 14 bases between. This CDR3 is 13 amino acids long. Germline V gene lookup returns CDR1 MNHEY and CDR2 SMNVEV (reference sequence). This CDR3 reads CASGRGAVYGYTF. DNA for the CDR3: TGTGCCAGCGGCAGGGGCGCGGTCTATGGCTACACCTTC.

This clone was recorded a few times. V gene TRBV9 combines with J gene TRBJ2-1; the match to TRBD1 covers 8 bases. CDR3 length: 18 residues. Germline V CDR1 and CDR2: SGDLS, YYNGEE. Losses at the gene ends were 0 bases for V and 7 bases for J; bases not matched to a gene: 15. The CDR3 protein is CASSVGLEGTGFRNEQFF. CDR3 DNA: TGTGCCAGCAGCGTAGGGCTCGAGGGGACAGGCTTTAGGAATGAGCAGTTCTTC.

This clone has just a few counts. The rearrangement uses TRBV20-1 and TRBJ2-3, with D maybe TRBD2 (6 bases). Trimming cost V 1 base and J 14 bases, with 13 bases left between them. This CDR3 is 11 amino acids long. The germline V gene has CDR1 DFQATT and CDR2 SNEGSKA (reference sequence). Here the CDR3 DNA reads TGCAGTGCTAGAGGACTAGTAAGCTTGTATTTT. Amino acid sequence: CSARGLVSLYF.

There are a few counts of this clone. V usage is TRBV27 and J usage is TRBJ1-1, with a possible D match to TRBD1 (5 bases). Germline-derived CDR1 and CDR2 are MNHEY and SMNVEV (reference sequence). The ends were cut back, 8 bases at V and 0 bases at J, with 16 bases in the middle. This CDR3 contains 15 residues. The CDR3 DNA follows: TGTGCCAGCTCTCGAGACAGAATTATGAACACTGAAGCTTTCTTT. Translating gives CASSRDRIMNTEAFF.

The chain is built from TRBV19 and TRBJ1-2; no clear D. V lost 4 bases to trimming and J lost 5 bases, with 11 bases between them. There are 13 residues in the CDR3. Per germline, CDR1 LNHDA and CDR2 SQIVND (reference sequence). DNA for the CDR3: TGTGCCAGTAGTACGGGAGCTGGGTATGGCTACACCTTC. It specifies CASSTGAGYGYTF.

This clone occurred a few times. The rearrangement links TRBV20-1 to TRBJ2-2; no reliable D call. Germline V gene lookup returns CDR1 DFQATT and CDR2 SNEGSKA (reference sequence). V was pared by 6 bases and J by 4 bases, with 6 bases between. The CDR3 has 11 residues. CDR3 in amino acids: CSATGTGELFF. In nucleotides, the CDR3 is TGCAGTGCCACGGGCACCGGGGAGCTGTTTTTT.

This clone came up a few times. The rearrangement links TRBV19 to TRBJ2-1; TRBD1 matches 8 bases. There are 15 residues in the CDR3. In germline, CDR1 is LNHDA, CDR2 SQIVND (reference sequence). The V segment lost 3 bases and the J segment 7 bases; nucleotides outside the gene matches: 8. In nucleotides, the CDR3 is TGTGCCAGTAGTATTTTTCAGGGGGCGCAAAATGAGCAGTTCTTC. Translation: CASSIFQGAQNEQFF.

There are a few counts of this clone. V usage is TRBV5-1 and J usage is TRBJ2-3; 14 nucleotides align to TRBD2. V was pared by 4 bases and J by 4 bases, with 5 bases of the junction left unmatched. The CDR3 covers 16 residues. CDR1 and CDR2 from the germline V gene are SGHRS and YFSETQ. The CDR3 DNA follows: TGCGCCAGCAGCGAAACGGGACTAGCGGGAGCAGATACGCAGTATTTT. It specifies CASSETGLAGADTQYF.

The chain employs TRBV5-1 and TRBJ2-3; 9 bases fit TRBD2. The CDR3 has 16 residues. Germline values: CDR1 SGHRS, CDR2 YFSETQ. Trimming cost V 4 bases and J 0 bases; bases outside gene matches: 6. The CDR3 loop reads CASSPTSGLSTDTQYF. The CDR3 DNA reads TGCGCCAGCAGCCCTACTAGCGGGCTTAGCACAGATACGCAGTATTTT.

The chain couples TRBV18 to TRBJ2-7; maybe TRBD1 (5 bases). Germline assignment: CDR1 KGHSH and CDR2 LQKENI. The CDR3 covers 14 residues. Trimming took 1 base from V and 7 from J, leaving 14 bases between them. CDR3 loop: CASSPQGPQGEQYF. The CDR3 nucleotides read TGTGCCAGCTCACCACAGGGTCCCCAGGGAGAGCAGTACTTC. Drawing the rest from reference TRBV18 and TRBJ2-7, the complete variable domain is NAGVMQNPRHLVRRRGQEARLRCSPMKGHSHVYWYRQLPEEGLKFMVYLQKENIIDESGMPKERFSAEFPKEGPSILRIQQVVRGDSAAYFCASSPQGPQGEQYFGPGTRLTVT.

This clone showed up just a few times. The chain couples TRBV14 to TRBJ1-1, with D possibly TRBD1 on 5 matching bases. This CDR3 spans 13 amino acids. V was shortened by 7 bases and J by 1 base, with 10 bases between the two germline ends. Germline assignment: CDR1 SGHDN and CDR2 FVKESK. Written as DNA, the CDR3 is TGTGCCAGCACGGAGGGGCAGAACACTGAAGCTTTCTTT. This sequence encodes CASTEGQNTEAFF.

This clone was seen a few times. This sequence joins TRBV5-1 and TRBJ1-1, with 7 bases matching TRBD1. V dropped 0 bases and J dropped 4; count of bases not matched to a gene: 15. The germline CDR1 and CDR2 sequences are SGHRS and YFSETQ. The CDR3 loop spans 18 amino acids. The CDR3 spells CASSLELGQDPRGTEAFF. DNA of the CDR3: TGCGCCAGCAGCTTGGAACTCGGACAGGACCCTCGGGGCACTGAAGCTTTCTTT.

In this sample, this clone turned up a few times. The chain couples TRBV7-2 to TRBJ2-5; 7 positions agree with TRBD2. In germline, CDR1 is SGHTA, CDR2 FQGNSA. V shed 8 bases and J 1 base; nucleotides not matched to a gene: 4. CDR3 length: 13 amino acids. The chain's CDR3 is CASGGGSQETQYF. The CDR3 region has the DNA TGTGCCAGCGGGGGGGGAAGCCAAGAGACCCAGTACTTC.

This clone was detected only a few times. The rearrangement joins TRBV5-1 to TRBJ2-5; D perhaps matches TRBD2 (5 bases). Germline V gene data show CDR1 as SGHRS and CDR2 as YFSETQ. The V and J ends lost 4 bases and 4 bases respectively, with 26 bases between them. This CDR3 has 18 amino acids. The CDR3 loop reads CASSDVALGEKYGETQYF. DNA for the CDR3: TGCGCCAGCAGCGATGTGGCGCTGGGAGAAAAGTATGGAGAGACCCAGTACTTC.

This clone was observed a few times. The genes are TRBV23-1 and TRBJ2-5, with D perhaps TRBD2 (5 bases). TRBV23-1 is marked as an open reading frame, function uncertain. CDR3 length: 15 amino acids. Trimming took off 0 bases at V and 4 bases at J, with 12 bases between the two ends. CDR3 sequence: CASSQSGEWGETQYF. Here the CDR3 DNA reads TGCGCCAGCAGTCAATCCGGGGAATGGGGAGAGACCCAGTACTTC.

This clone was counted only a few times. As DNA, the CDR3 is TGTGCCTGGAGGGCGGGACAGCTTGGCTACACCTTC. It specifies CAWRAGQLGYTF. The V gene is TRBV30, the J gene TRBJ1-2, with 7 bases that match TRBD1. The CDR3 totals 12 residues. J gave up 7 bases and V 3 bases, and 5 bases lay outside the gene matches. Germline V gene sequence: CDR1 GTSNPN, CDR2 SVGIG (reference sequence).

This clone has more than one count but fewer than ten. V and J are TRBV4-2 and TRBJ2-5, with 11 bases matching TRBD2. Germline assignment: CDR1 LGHNA and CDR2 YNFKEQ. The V gene end was trimmed by 4 bases and the J gene end by 5 bases; junction bases not matched to a gene: 9. This CDR3 comprises 16 residues. Here the CDR3 DNA reads TGTGCCAGCAGCCGCACAGGACTAGCGGGCGGGGAGACCCAGTACTTC. Translating gives CASSRTGLAGGETQYF.

This sequence joins TRBV5-4 and TRBJ1-3, with D unclear. This CDR3 contains 14 residues. V was pared by 4 bases and J by 4 bases, with 12 bases between. Germline V gives CDR1 SGHNT, CDR2 YYREEE (reference sequence). CDR3 residues: CASSAGSAGNTIYF. Here the CDR3 DNA reads TGTGCCAGCAGCGCCGGGAGTGCCGGAAACACCATATATTTT.

The chain joins TRBV9 to TRBJ2-3; 7 bases line up with TRBD2. Germline values: CDR1 SGDLS, CDR2 YYNGEE. V shed 4 bases, J shed 6 bases, and the junction held 5 bases outside the gene matches. There are 13 residues in the CDR3. In DNA, the CDR3 is TGTGCCAGCAGCCCCAGGGAGGGGGATACGCAGTATTTT. This translates into CASSPREGDTQYF.

This clone appeared a single time. The chain is built from TRBV7-2 and TRBJ2-2; D may be TRBD2 (5 bases). Trimming cost V 4 bases and J 1 base, with 10 bases left between them. The CDR3 consists of 15 residues. Germline-derived CDR1 and CDR2 are SGHTA and FQGNSA. Here the CDR3 reads CASSSNTRNTGELFF. DNA of the CDR3: TGTGCCAGCAGCTCTAATACTAGGAACACCGGGGAGCTGTTTTTT.

This clone was recorded a few times. The chain couples TRBV2 to TRBJ2-5, with 7 bases matching TRBD2. The CDR3 has 14 amino acids. Trimming cost V 7 bases and J 0 bases; bases outside gene matches: 5. CDR1 and CDR2 (germline): SNHLY, FYNNEI. The CDR3 nucleotides read TGTGCCAGCAAAGCGGGGACGTACCAAGAGACCCAGTACTTC. This sequence encodes CASKAGTYQETQYF.

In this sample, this clone turned up a few times. The chain recombines TRBV18 with TRBJ2-7; 7 nucleotides line up with TRBD2. Looked up from germline, CDR1 is KGHSH and CDR2 is LQKENI. The CDR3 totals 15 residues. V lost 3 bases to trimming and J lost 0 bases; unmatched junction nucleotides: 5. As DNA, the CDR3 is TGTGCCAGCTCACCCGCAGCGGGGAGCTCCTACGAGCAGTACTTC. Encoded protein: CASSPAAGSSYEQYF.

This clone was detected only a few times. The chain joins TRBV5-6 to TRBJ2-2, with TRBD2 identical over 12 bases. The CDR3 totals 17 residues. Germline loops: CDR1 SGHDT, CDR2 YYEEEE. V was clipped by 0 bases and J by 3 bases; unmatched bases: 3. This CDR3 reads CASSLVRTSGDTGELFF. CDR3 sequence (DNA): TGTGCCAGCAGCTTGGTCCGGACTAGCGGGGACACCGGGGAGCTGTTTTTT.

This clone has more than one count but fewer than ten. V gene TRBV9 combines with J gene TRBJ2-3; TRBD2 matches at 7 bases. The CDR3 spans 15 residues. The germline CDR1 and CDR2 sequences are SGDLS and YYNGEE. The ends lost 3 bases at V and 1 base at J; junction bases unmatched: 5. CDR3 DNA: TGTGCCAGCAGCGAGACGGCGGGAGGCACAGATACGCAGTATTTT. Translation gives CASSETAGGTDTQYF. Together with reference TRBV9 and TRBJ2-3, the CDR3 gives the full variable domain: DSGVTQTPKHLITATGQRVTLRCSPRSGDLSVYWYQQSLDQGLQFLIQYYNGEERAKGNILERFSAQQFPDLHSELNLSSLELGDSALYFCASSETAGGTDTQYFGPGTRLTVL.